These 5 T cell receptor beta chains share one sample of origin, sequenced in a study of OX40 agonist ivuxolimab in advanced cancers. The library was obtained by the immunoSEQ multiplex PCR assay. The immuneACCESS repertoire file appears here via TCRdb, limited to in-frame rearrangements. These files lack a portion of the clones; in checked studies, under half of the deficit traces to unresolved V genes, and the cause of the others is not known. The sample yields tens of thousands of clones; 70% to 90% were counted once. The top ten hold about 7.9% of the sample. The sequences come from CD4+ or CD8+ T cells sorted from blood, collected in a trial of the OX40 agonist ivuxolimab. The receptors shown here come from an adult with an advanced solid tumor such as melanoma, head and neck, liver or kidney cancer.

V is TRBV19 and J is TRBJ1-2, with 9 bases that match TRBD1. CDR1 and CDR2 from the germline V gene are LNHDA and SQIVND (reference sequence). The CDR3 loop spans 14 amino acids. With V trimmed by 5 bases and J by 1 base, 2 bases remained unmatched. DNA for the CDR3: TGTGCCAGTAGTCGGACAGGGGTTAACTATGGCTACACCTTC. Translated: CASSRTGVNYGYTF. The full variable domain, with the rest looked up from reference TRBV19 and TRBJ1-2, is DGGITQSPKYLFRKEGQNVTLSCEQNLNHDAMYWYRQDPGQGLRLIYYSQIVNDFQKGDIAEGYSVSREKKESFPLTVTSAQKNPTAFYLCASSRTGVNYGYTFGSGTRLTVV.

The chain is built from TRBV7-7 and TRBJ2-1; TRBD2 matches 7 bases. J lost 9 bases, V lost 1 base, and 15 bases had no gene match. This CDR3 is built from 17 residues. The germline CDR1 and CDR2 sequences are SSHAT and FNYEAQ (reference sequence). CDR3 in amino acids: CASSLGPGTAGVREQFF. CDR3 bases: TGTGCCAGCAGCTTAGGACCAGGGACGGCGGGAGTGCGTGAGCAGTTCTTC.

The V call is TRBV4-1, the J call TRBJ2-2; D is tentatively TRBD1 or TRBD2 (7 bases each). Trimming took 1 base from V and 5 from J, leaving 14 bases between them. From germline, CDR1 is MGHRA and CDR2 YSYEKL. This CDR3 region has 16 residues. The chain's CDR3 is CASSQAGQGGTGELFF. In DNA form, the CDR3 reads TGCGCCAGCAGCCAAGCTGGGCAGGGGGGGACCGGGGAGCTGTTTTTT.

Here the CDR3 reads CASSLGERGQFF. The CDR3, as DNA: TGTGCCAGCAGCCTTGGGGAGCGGGGACAATTCTTC. The V and J genes are TRBV2 and TRBJ2-1; maybe TRBD2 (7 bases). This CDR3 is 12 amino acids long. Germline assignment: CDR1 SNHLY and CDR2 FYNNEI. V was shortened by 6 bases and J by 16 bases, with 19 bases between the two germline ends.

The chain joins TRBV5-1 to TRBJ2-3; no clear D gene. CDR3 size: 14 residues. Looked up from germline, CDR1 is SGHRS and CDR2 is YFSETQ. Trimming cost V 5 bases and J 0 bases, with 10 bases left between them. CDR3 amino acids: CASSEGYSTDTQYF. Here the CDR3 DNA reads TGCGCCAGCAGTGAAGGATACAGCACAGATACGCAGTATTTT.